The 23 T cell receptor beta chains below were found in one sample sequenced in a study of T cell changes during pregnancy in multiple sclerosis. TCRdb's table, derived via immunoSEQ multiplex PCR, lists solely in-frame clones and lacks some. This table holds 40,000 to 50,000 clones, roughly 91% found once. Sequencing used CD8+ T cells from peripheral blood mononuclear cells, obtained in the first trimester of pregnancy. The source of these receptors is a female donor with multiple sclerosis, enrolled in a pregnancy study.

The rearrangement links TRBV12-5 to TRBJ2-7, with 7 bases that match TRBD2. The CDR3 spans 16 residues. The V segment lost 6 bases and the J segment 1 base; nucleotides outside the gene matches: 12. The V gene's germline CDR1 is LGHNT and CDR2 FRNRAP. CDR3 nucleotide sequence: TGTGCTAGTGGGCCGCCTCATACGGGAGGATCCTACGAGCAGTACTTC. Encoded protein: CASGPPHTGGSYEQYF. The entire variable domain, with the rest obtained from reference TRBV12-5 and TRBJ2-7, is as follows: DARVTQTPRHKVTEMGQEVTMRCQPILGHNTVFWYRQTMMQGLELLAYFRNRAPLDDSGMPKDRFSAEMPDATLATLKIQPSEPRDSAVYFCASGPPHTGGSYEQYFGPGTRLTVT.

The chain has TRBV25-1 and TRBJ2-2; D unclear. Between the trimmed V and J ends, which lost 2 bases and 4 bases, there was a span of 8 bases. The length of the CDR3 is 14 residues. Germline lookup yields CDR1 MGHDK and CDR2 SYGVNS. CDR3: CASSEGSGTGELFF. In nucleotides, the CDR3 is TGTGCCAGCAGTGAAGGGTCGGGCACCGGGGAGCTGTTTTTT.

The J gene is TRBJ1-2, the V gene TRBV6-5; D is unclear. CDR1 MNHEY and CDR2 SVGAGI come from the germline V gene. V lost 1 base to trimming and J lost 6 bases, with 9 bases between them. This CDR3 contains 13 residues. CDR3 in amino acids: CASSYYRSDGYTF. The DNA for the CDR3 is TGTGCCAGCAGTTACTACAGATCGGATGGCTACACCTTC.

V usage is TRBV6-5 and J usage is TRBJ1-2, with no clear D. Germline assignment: CDR1 MNHEY and CDR2 SVGAGI. The V gene lost 2 bases and the J gene lost 6 bases, with 7 bases spanning the gap. The CDR3 has 12 residues. As DNA, the CDR3 is TGTGCCAGCAGTTACGAGGGTAATGGCTACACCTTC. It translates to CASSYEGNGYTF.

With respect to this clone: In the same sample, other DNA sequences code for this CDR3. This sequence joins TRBV4-1 and TRBJ1-3; unclear D gene. This CDR3 contains 15 residues. Trimming took 0 bases from V and 0 from J, leaving 6 bases between them. Germline V gene lookup returns CDR1 MGHRA and CDR2 YSYEKL. The CDR3 region is CASSQEADSGNTIYF. Written as DNA, the CDR3 is TGCGCCAGCAGCCAAGAAGCGGACTCTGGAAACACCATATATTTT.

The rearrangement joins TRBV6-4 to TRBJ2-1, with 13 bases identical to TRBD2. In germline, CDR1 is MRHNA, CDR2 SNTAGT. The CDR3 runs 15 residues. V dropped 3 bases and J dropped 7; count of bases not matched to a gene: 3. CDR3: CASSETSGGSNEQFF. CDR3 sequence (DNA): TGTGCCAGCAGTGAGACTAGCGGGGGGTCAAATGAGCAGTTCTTC.

V usage is TRBV29-1 and J usage is TRBJ2-7, with D possibly TRBD2 on 5 matching bases. The CDR3 contains 13 residues. Trimming removed 6 bases at V and 4 bases at J, with 16 bases between. CDR1 is SQVTM, CDR2 ANQGSEA, per germline. CDR3 coding DNA: TGCAGCGTCGGGGTCACCACTAGTTACGAGCAGTACTTC. This gives the protein CSVGVTTSYEQYF.

This chain's CDR3 is CASSPDSSYNEQFF. For the CDR3, the DNA is TGTGCCAGCAGTCCGGACAGCTCCTACAATGAGCAGTTCTTC. V is TRBV11-2 and J is TRBJ2-1, with D tentatively TRBD1 (6 bases). CDR1 SGHAT and CDR2 FQNNGV come from the germline V gene. The ends were cut back, 6 bases at V and 0 bases at J, with 9 bases in the middle. This CDR3 has 14 amino acids.

V is TRBV7-9 and J is TRBJ2-5, with D perhaps TRBD1 (5 bases). This CDR3 is built from 15 residues. Trimming shortened V by 5 bases and J by 2 bases, and 15 bases separated the two germline ends. Germline values: CDR1 SEHNR, CDR2 FQNEAQ (reference sequence). The CDR3 region is CASSLPTDQQETQYF. As DNA, the CDR3 is TGTGCCAGCAGCCTCCCGACAGACCAGCAAGAGACCCAGTACTTC. Drawing the rest from reference TRBV7-9 and TRBJ2-5, the complete variable domain is DTGVSQNPRHKITKRGQNVTFRCDPISEHNRLYWYRQTLGQGPEFLTYFQNEAQLEKSRLLSDRFSAERPKGSFSTLEIQRTEQGDSAMYLCASSLPTDQQETQYFGPGTRLLVL.

V and J are TRBV7-3 and TRBJ1-6; D remains unclear. Trimming took off 6 bases at V and 3 bases at J, with 15 bases between the two ends. This CDR3 has 16 amino acids. Germline assignment: CDR1 SGHTA and CDR2 FQGTGA. CDR3 loop: CASSEGRNSYNSPLHF. The CDR3 DNA reads as TGTGCCAGCAGTGAAGGGAGAAATAGCTATAATTCACCCCTCCACTTT.

The CDR3 DNA follows: TGTGCCATCTGCGGGTTTCCCCGTACTTGCGAGCAGTACTTC. Translated, it gives CAICGFPRTCEQYF. The rearrangement joins TRBV10-3 to TRBJ2-7, with D possibly matching TRBD2 (5 bases). With 8 bases removed from V and 6 bases from J, the gap between germline ends came to 20 bases. The germline V gene has CDR1 ENHRY and CDR2 SYGVKD. The CDR3 runs 14 residues.

This sequence joins TRBV6-1 and TRBJ2-1; 8 bases are shared with TRBD1. The germline V gene encodes CDR1 MNHNS and CDR2 SASEGT. Losses at the gene ends were 6 bases for V and 0 bases for J; bases not matched to a gene: 4. This CDR3 contains 15 residues. DNA of the CDR3: TGTGCCAGCAGCACTACAGGGGGCTCCTACAATGAGCAGTTCTTC. This encodes CASSTTGGSYNEQFF.

The chain has TRBV9 and TRBJ1-5, with a possible D match to TRBD1 (5 bases). The ends were cut back, 3 bases at V and 6 bases at J, with 16 bases in the middle. The germline gives CDR1 SGDLS, CDR2 YYNGEE. The CDR3 spans 15 residues. The DNA for the CDR3 is TGTGCCAGCAGCGCGAAGGGAGGGGAGGGTCAGCCCCAGCATTTT. This gives the protein CASSAKGGEGQPQHF.

The rearrangement uses TRBV27 and TRBJ2-7, with TRBD2 matching over 7 bases. Trimming removed 4 bases from V and 3 bases from J; junction bases left unmatched: 9. Germline V gives CDR1 MNHEY, CDR2 SMNVEV (reference sequence). CDR3 length: 15 residues. The CDR3: CASSSLLAGVYEQYF. The CDR3 DNA reads TGTGCCAGCAGTTCGCTCCTGGCGGGAGTCTACGAGCAGTACTTC.

The chain has TRBV2 and TRBJ1-1; D call uncertain. This CDR3 has 12 amino acids. V shed 10 bases and J shed 1 base, with 10 bases lying between them. CDR1 and CDR2 from the germline V gene are SNHLY and FYNNEI. CDR3 region: CAIVTANTEAFF. In DNA, the CDR3 is TGTGCCATCGTAACAGCGAACACTGAAGCTTTCTTT.

V gene TRBV15 combines with J gene TRBJ2-7; D not certain. The CDR3 contains 12 residues. Germline lookup yields CDR1 LNHNV and CDR2 YYDKDF (reference sequence). Between the trimmed V and J ends, which lost 3 bases and 1 base, there was a span of 4 bases. CDR3 in DNA: TGTGCCACCAGCAGGTCGTCCTACGAGCAGTACTTC. Translating it yields CATSRSSYEQYF. The full variable domain, completed using reference TRBV15 and TRBJ2-7, is DAMVIQNPRYQVTQFGKPVTLSCSQTLNHNVMYWYQQKSSQAPKLLFHYYDKDFNNEADTPDNFQSRRPNTSFCFLDIRSPGLGDTAMYLCATSRSSYEQYFGPGTRLTVT.

The V gene is TRBV7-3, the J gene TRBJ2-3; 8 bases are a match to TRBD2. This CDR3 contains 16 residues. J was trimmed by 6 bases and V by 5 bases; bases with no gene match: 13. Germline assignment: CDR1 SGHTA and CDR2 FQGTGA. DNA of the CDR3: TGTGCCAGCAGCCCTCTGGAAGCGGGGGTCATGGATACGCAGTATTTT. Its protein is CASSPLEAGVMDTQYF. Full variable domain (missing parts from reference TRBV7-3 and TRBJ2-3): GAGVSQTPSNKVTEKGKYVELRCDPISGHTALYWYRQSLGQGPEFLIYFQGTGAADDSGLPNDRFFAVRPEGSVSTLKIQRTERGDSAVYLCASSPLEAGVMDTQYFGPGTRLTVL.

CDR3 coding DNA: TGTGCCAGCAACTTAGCGGGTTACCCCTCCTACGAGCAGTACTTC. Amino acids: CASNLAGYPSYEQYF. The chain uses TRBV27 and TRBJ2-7, with 7 bases aligning to TRBD2. With V trimmed by 7 bases and J by 0 bases, 9 bases remained unmatched. This CDR3 is 15 amino acids long. Germline CDR1 reads MNHEY; CDR2 reads SMNVEV (reference sequence).

The J gene is TRBJ1-2, the V gene TRBV19; 7 bases line up with TRBD1. Germline assignment: CDR1 LNHDA and CDR2 SQIVND (reference sequence). The J segment lost 8 bases and the V segment lost 5 bases, leaving 5 bases of the junction unmatched. The CDR3 has 12 residues. CDR3 sequence reads: CASSVGQLGYTF. The CDR3, as DNA: TGTGCCAGTAGTGTGGGACAGTTGGGCTACACCTTC.

The V and J genes are TRBV7-9 and TRBJ2-2; TRBD1 aligns across 7 bases. The germline gives CDR1 SEHNR, CDR2 FQNEAQ (reference sequence). V lost 5 bases, J lost 6 bases, and 9 bases stayed unmatched. This CDR3 region has 15 residues. The chain's CDR3 is CASSPEEGAAGELFF. As DNA, the CDR3 is TGTGCCAGCAGCCCGGAAGAGGGGGCCGCCGGGGAGCTGTTTTTT.

V usage is TRBV6-5 and J usage is TRBJ2-2, with D uncertain. Trimming pared 5 bases from V and 0 bases from J, leaving 4 bases between. The CDR3 runs 13 residues. Per germline, CDR1 MNHEY and CDR2 SVGAGI. As DNA, the CDR3 is TGTGCCAGCAGTCCGTCGAACACCGGGGAGCTGTTTTTT. Translation: CASSPSNTGELFF.

This clone was counted a single time. J is TRBJ2-5 and V is TRBV15, with 14 bases fitting TRBD2. The V gene's germline CDR1 is LNHNV and CDR2 YYDKDF (reference sequence). The length of the CDR3 is 18 residues. The V gene end was trimmed by 5 bases and the J gene end by 1 base; junction bases not matched to a gene: 9. CDR3 sequence: CATSGPGTSGGPQETQYF. CDR3 sequence (DNA): TGTGCCACCAGCGGACCCGGGACTAGCGGGGGCCCCCAAGAGACCCAGTACTTC.

V gene TRBV5-6 combines with J gene TRBJ2-1; 10 bases are shared with TRBD2. The ends lost 1 base at V and 1 base at J; junction bases unmatched: 5. The germline V gene encodes CDR1 SGHDT and CDR2 YYEEEE. The CDR3 spans 17 residues. CDR3 DNA: TGTGCCAGCAGCTTGTTAGGACTAGCGGATTCCTACAATGAGCAGTTCTTC. Protein: CASSLLGLADSYNEQFF.